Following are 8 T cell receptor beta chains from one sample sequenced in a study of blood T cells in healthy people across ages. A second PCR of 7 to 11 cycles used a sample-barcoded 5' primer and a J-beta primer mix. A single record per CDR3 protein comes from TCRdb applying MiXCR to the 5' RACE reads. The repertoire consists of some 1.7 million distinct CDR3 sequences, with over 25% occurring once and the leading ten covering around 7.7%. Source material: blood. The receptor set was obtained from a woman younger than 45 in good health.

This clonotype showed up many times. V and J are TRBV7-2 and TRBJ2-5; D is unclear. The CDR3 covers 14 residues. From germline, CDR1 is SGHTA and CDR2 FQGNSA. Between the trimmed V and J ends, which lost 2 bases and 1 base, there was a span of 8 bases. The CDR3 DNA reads TGTGCCAGCAGCTTAACTACAGCCCAAGAGACCCAGTACTTC. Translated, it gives CASSLTTAQETQYF.

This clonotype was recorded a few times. The chain's CDR3 is CSALKADRVNQPQHF. CDR3 bases: TGCAGTGCTCTGAAAGCGGACAGGGTTAATCAGCCCCAGCATTTT. The chain combines TRBV20-1 with TRBJ1-5, with 8 bases aligning to TRBD1. In germline, CDR1 is DFQATT, CDR2 SNEGSKA (reference sequence). The CDR3 length is 15 residues. V was pared by 5 bases and J by 4 bases, with 10 bases of the junction left unmatched.

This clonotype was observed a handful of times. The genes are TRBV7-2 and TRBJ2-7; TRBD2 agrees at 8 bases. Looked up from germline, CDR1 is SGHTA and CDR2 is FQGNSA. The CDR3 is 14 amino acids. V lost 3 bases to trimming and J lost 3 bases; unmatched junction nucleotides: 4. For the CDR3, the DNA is TGTGCCAGCAGCTTGACTAGCGACCACTACGAGCAGTACTTC. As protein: CASSLTSDHYEQYF.

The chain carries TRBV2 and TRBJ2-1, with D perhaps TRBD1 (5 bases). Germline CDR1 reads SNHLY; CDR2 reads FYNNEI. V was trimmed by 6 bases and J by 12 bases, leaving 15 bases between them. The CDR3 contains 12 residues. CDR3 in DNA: TGTGCCAGCAGGGACCTGGACATGGGGCAGTTCTTC. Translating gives CASRDLDMGQFF. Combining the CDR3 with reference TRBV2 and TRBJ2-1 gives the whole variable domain EPEVTQTPSHQVTQMGQEVILRCVPISNHLYFYWYRQILGQKVEFLVSFYNNEISEKSEIFDDQFSVERPDGSNFTLKIRSTKLEDSAMYFCASRDLDMGQFFGPGTRLTVL.

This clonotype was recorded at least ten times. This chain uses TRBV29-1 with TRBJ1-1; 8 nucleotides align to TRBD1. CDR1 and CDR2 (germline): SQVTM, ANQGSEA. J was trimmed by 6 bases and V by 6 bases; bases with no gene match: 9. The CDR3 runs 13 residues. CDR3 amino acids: CSVRTGSFPEAFF. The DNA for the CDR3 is TGCAGCGTCCGGACAGGGTCGTTCCCTGAAGCTTTCTTT.

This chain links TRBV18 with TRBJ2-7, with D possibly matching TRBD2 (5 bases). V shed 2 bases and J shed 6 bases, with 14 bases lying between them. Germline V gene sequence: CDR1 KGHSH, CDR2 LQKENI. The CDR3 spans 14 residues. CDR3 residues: CASSPTNRGGEQYF. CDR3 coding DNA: TGTGCCAGCTCACCAACAAACAGAGGAGGCGAGCAGTACTTC.

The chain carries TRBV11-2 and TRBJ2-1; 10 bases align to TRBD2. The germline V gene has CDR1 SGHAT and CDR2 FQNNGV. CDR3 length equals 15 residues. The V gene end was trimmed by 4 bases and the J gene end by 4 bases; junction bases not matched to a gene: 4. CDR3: CASSSGTSAYNEQFF. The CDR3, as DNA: TGTGCCAGCAGCTCCGGGACTAGCGCTTACAATGAGCAGTTCTTC.

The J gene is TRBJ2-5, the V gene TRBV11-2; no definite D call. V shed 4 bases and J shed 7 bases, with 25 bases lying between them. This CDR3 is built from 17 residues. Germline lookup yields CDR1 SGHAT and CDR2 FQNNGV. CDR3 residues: CASSSFTVRMVERTQYF. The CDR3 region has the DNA TGTGCCAGCAGCTCTTTCACCGTACGTATGGTCGAGAGGACCCAGTACTTC.